This passage covers 9 T cell receptor beta chains from one sample sequenced in a study of blood T cell repertoires in COVID-19. The repertoire was sequenced with immunoSEQ multiplex PCR; TCRdb's copy has only in-frame clones and lacks some. The table includes approximately 200,000 clones, roughly 80% detected once. Sequencing was carried out using peripheral blood. The receptors derive from a human donor in a cohort sampled during active COVID-19.

This clone appeared a single time. The chain links TRBV4-2 to TRBJ1-5; tentatively, D is TRBD1 (5 bases). V was clipped by 0 bases and J by 7 bases, with 16 bases between them. Germline V lookup: CDR1 LGHNA, CDR2 YNFKEQ. CDR3 length equals 16 residues. DNA of the CDR3: TGTGCCAGCAGCCAAGAGGCCCCTGCAGGGTTCCAGCCCCAGCATTTT. Translating it yields CASSQEAPAGFQPQHF.

V usage is TRBV30 and J usage is TRBJ1-5; possible D gene TRBD1, 5 bases. Trimming took off 1 base at V and 1 base at J, with 11 bases between the two ends. Germline V gene sequence: CDR1 GTSNPN, CDR2 SVGIG (reference sequence). CDR3 length: 15 amino acids. The CDR3 region has the DNA TGTGCCTGGAGTGCCCGATCAGGGAGCAATCAGCCCCAGCATTTT. Protein: CAWSARSGSNQPQHF.

This chain uses TRBV6-6 with TRBJ1-2, with TRBD1 identical over 9 bases. Trimming at V came to 5 bases and at J to 10 bases, leaving 5 bases not matched to a gene. Per the germline V gene, CDR1 is MNHNY and CDR2 is SVGAGI (reference sequence). This CDR3 contains 12 residues. The CDR3 loop is CASSRDRVDYTF. CDR3 bases: TGTGCCAGCAGTCGGGACAGGGTAGACTACACCTTC.

V and J are TRBV30 and TRBJ1-4, with a weak D call TRBD1 (5 bases). Germline loops: CDR1 GTSNPN, CDR2 SVGIG (reference sequence). The length of the CDR3 is 17 residues. V gave up 1 base and J gave up 0 bases, with 15 bases separating them. CDR3 sequence: CAWSDGGTFATNEKLFF. CDR3 DNA: TGTGCCTGGAGTGATGGAGGGACGTTTGCAACTAATGAAAAACTGTTTTTT.

The CDR3 region is CASSVTDTQYF. Here the CDR3 DNA reads TGCGCCTCCTCAGTCACAGATACGCAGTATTTT. The gene calls are TRBV4-1 and TRBJ2-3; D unclear. Trimming took 11 bases from V and 2 from J, leaving 8 bases between them. This CDR3 spans 11 amino acids. The germline V gene has CDR1 MGHRA and CDR2 YSYEKL.

V gene TRBV4-2 combines with J gene TRBJ2-1; no reliable D call. Germline CDR1 is LGHNA and CDR2 is YNFKEQ. Trimming took 4 bases from V and 5 from J, leaving 9 bases between them. This CDR3 has 13 residues. The chain's CDR3 is CASSPPYHNEQFF. The CDR3 DNA follows: TGTGCCAGCAGCCCCCCCTACCACAATGAGCAGTTCTTC.

V is TRBV19 and J is TRBJ2-6; TRBD1 matches 7 bases. J was trimmed by 2 bases and V by 3 bases; bases with no gene match: 1. The CDR3 sequence is 15 residues long. In germline, CDR1 is LNHDA, CDR2 SQIVND (reference sequence). The CDR3 loop is CASSIGTAGANVLTF. For the CDR3, the DNA is TGTGCCAGTAGTATTGGGACAGCTGGGGCCAACGTCCTGACTTTC.

The chain carries TRBV18 and TRBJ2-7; the match to TRBD1 covers 10 bases. This CDR3 region has 15 residues. Germline trimming cut 4 bases from V and 0 bases from J; bases unmatched to any gene: 3. Germline values: CDR1 KGHSH, CDR2 LQKENI. The CDR3 sequence: CASSLDRGPSYEQYF. The CDR3 nucleotides read TGTGCCAGCTCACTAGACAGGGGGCCCTCCTACGAGCAGTACTTC.

The chain combines TRBV2 with TRBJ1-2; D gene ambiguous. CDR1 and CDR2 from the germline V gene are SNHLY and FYNNEI. The CDR3 has 12 residues. Trimming took 6 bases from V and 1 from J, leaving 6 bases between them. CDR3 in DNA: TGTGCCAGCAGGGACTTTAACTATGGCTACACCTTC. Protein sequence: CASRDFNYGYTF.